The 18 T cell receptor beta chains presented below share a single source sample, sequenced in a study of blood T cell repertoires in COVID-19. TCRdb keeps only in-frame clones here, not all; method: immunoSEQ multiplex PCR. The sample includes around 120,000 clones, 87% of them seen just once. Material: peripheral blood. These receptors were obtained from a woman in her seventies with acute or convalescent COVID-19.

The chain joins TRBV9 to TRBJ2-1; 11 nucleotides agree with TRBD2. Germline CDR1 and CDR2: SGDLS and YYNGEE. The CDR3 consists of 17 residues. With 0 bases clipped from V and 1 base from J, the junction kept 3 bases outside the gene matches. CDR3 loop: CASSVAGTSGSYNEQFF. DNA for the CDR3: TGTGCCAGCAGCGTAGCCGGGACTAGCGGTTCCTACAATGAGCAGTTCTTC.

The V and J genes are TRBV28 and TRBJ1-4, with D perhaps TRBD1 (5 bases). Per the germline V gene, CDR1 is MDHEN and CDR2 is SYDVKM. Trimming removed 5 bases from V and 6 bases from J, with 16 bases in between. This CDR3 comprises 15 residues. The CDR3 loop is CASSPGTAGDEKLFF. DNA of the CDR3: TGTGCCAGCAGTCCCGGGACGGCGGGGGATGAAAAACTGTTTTTT.

The CDR3, as DNA: TGTGCCAGCAGTGAAGGGTGGACCGGGAGGTCCGAGCAGTACTTC. It yields the protein CASSEGWTGRSEQYF. The chain recombines TRBV6-1 with TRBJ2-7; TRBD2 agrees at 7 bases. The CDR3 is 15 amino acids. CDR1 is MNHNS, CDR2 SASEGT, per germline. V was pared by 1 base and J by 6 bases, with 9 bases of the junction left unmatched.

This clone was observed a few times. The J gene is TRBJ1-2, the V gene TRBV28; the D gene is possibly TRBD1 (5 bases). CDR1 is MDHEN and CDR2 is SYDVKM in the germline V gene. The CDR3 runs 13 residues. Trimming pared 8 bases from V and 7 bases from J, leaving 17 bases between. This CDR3 reads CASASGQGIGYTF. DNA for the CDR3: TGTGCCAGCGCTTCAGGGCAGGGAATTGGCTACACCTTC.

The V gene is TRBV30, the J gene TRBJ2-2; tentatively, D is TRBD2 (5 bases). Trimming took off 6 bases at V and 4 bases at J, with 9 bases between the two ends. The CDR3 spans 12 residues. The V gene's germline CDR1 is GTSNPN and CDR2 SVGIG (reference sequence). As DNA, the CDR3 is TGTGCCTGCCCCCGGGGCACCGGGGAGCTGTTTTTT. Translating it yields CACPRGTGELFF.

This chain links TRBV19 with TRBJ2-6, with 7 positions matching TRBD1. Trimming removed 3 bases from V and 0 bases from J; junction bases left unmatched: 2. Germline CDR1 LNHDA, CDR2 SQIVND (reference sequence). The CDR3 spans 16 residues. The CDR3 nucleotides read TGTGCCAGTAGTATGTGGACAGGCTCTGGGGCCAACGTCCTGACTTTC. Protein: CASSMWTGSGANVLTF.

The DNA for the CDR3 is TGTGCCAGCAGCTTAGGGGCGGGGTTGGAGACCCAGTACTTC. Translation: CASSLGAGLETQYF. The J gene is TRBJ2-5, the V gene TRBV7-2; D perhaps matches TRBD2 (6 bases). V was pared by 1 base and J by 5 bases, with 11 bases between. This CDR3 has 14 residues. The V gene's germline CDR1 is SGHTA and CDR2 FQGNSA.

This sequence joins TRBV27 and TRBJ2-7, with TRBD2 matching over 10 bases. Trimming at V came to 4 bases and at J to 3 bases, leaving 6 bases not matched to a gene. CDR3 length: 15 amino acids. Germline lookup yields CDR1 MNHEY and CDR2 SMNVEV (reference sequence). The CDR3 bases are TGTGCCAGCAGTTCAAGCGGGGGGGCTTACTACGAGCAGTACTTC. The encoded protein is CASSSSGGAYYEQYF.

V and J are TRBV10-3 and TRBJ1-5; 9 bases fit TRBD1. The CDR3 runs 16 residues. V was pared by 3 bases and J by 1 base, with 4 bases of the junction left unmatched. Germline CDR1 reads ENHRY; CDR2 reads SYGVKD. This CDR3 is CAISEGQGTSNQPQHF. The CDR3 nucleotides read TGTGCCATCAGTGAAGGACAGGGGACCAGCAATCAGCCCCAGCATTTT.

This clone was recorded only once. This chain connects TRBV5-4 to TRBJ2-1, with TRBD2 matching over 10 bases. The CDR3 is 17 amino acids. V trimming: 3 bases; J trimming: 3 bases; junction bases outside the gene matches: 9. Looked up from germline, CDR1 is SGHNT and CDR2 is YYREEE (reference sequence). The CDR3 region is CASSSRRASGGYNEQFF. For the CDR3, the DNA is TGTGCCAGCAGCTCAAGGAGGGCTAGCGGGGGCTACAATGAGCAGTTCTTC.

CDR3 bases: TGTGCCAGCAGCCGAGGGAGTGATTCACCCCTCCACTTT. This codes for CASSRGSDSPLHF. The rearrangement uses TRBV5-6 and TRBJ1-6; D ambiguous. Germline CDR1 SGHDT, CDR2 YYEEEE. V was pared by 4 bases and J by 8 bases, with 10 bases between. CDR3 length: 13 residues. Full variable domain (missing parts from reference TRBV5-6 and TRBJ1-6): DAGVTQSPTHLIKTRGQQVTLRCSPKSGHDTVSWYQQALGQGPQFIFQYYEEEERQRGNFPDRFSGHQFPNYSSELNVNALLLGDSALYLCASSRGSDSPLHFGNGTRLTVT.

The chain uses TRBV30 and TRBJ1-3; D gene ambiguous. Trimming took off 0 bases at V and 4 bases at J, with 4 bases between the two ends. The germline gives CDR1 GTSNPN, CDR2 SVGIG (reference sequence). The CDR3 totals 12 residues. The CDR3 sequence: CAWSVLGNTIYF. Here the CDR3 DNA reads TGTGCCTGGAGTGTACTAGGAAACACCATATATTTT.

The chain is built from TRBV28 and TRBJ1-2; the D gene is possibly TRBD1 (5 bases). The germline CDR1 and CDR2 sequences are MDHEN and SYDVKM. Trimming removed 2 bases from V and 0 bases from J, with 16 bases in between. The CDR3 consists of 17 residues. CDR3 loop: CASSLGADTGSNYGYTF. The CDR3, as DNA: TGTGCCAGCAGTTTAGGGGCGGACACTGGATCTAACTATGGCTACACCTTC.

As for this clone: Sequence at one end of the junction differs from germline and may be a read error. V usage is TRBV7-7 and J usage is TRBJ2-7; 8 bases line up with TRBD1. The length of the CDR3 is 17 residues. CDR1 is SSHAT, CDR2 FNYEAQ, per germline (reference sequence). The CDR3 loop is CASSPRPPTGGSYEQYF. As DNA, the CDR3 is TGTGCTAGCAGCCCTAGGCCCCCCACAGGGGGCTCCTACGAGCAGTACTTC.

The J gene is TRBJ1-5, the V gene TRBV5-4, with 9 bases aligning to TRBD1. The better agreement between TRBJ2-3 and the DNA end casts doubt on the J call. Germline V gives CDR1 SGHNT, CDR2 YYREEE (reference sequence). The CDR3 extends over 14 amino acids. CDR3 in amino acids: CASSLQGARQPQYF. CDR3 coding DNA: TGTGCCAGCAGCTTACAGGGGGCGCGCCAGCCCCAGTATTTT.

V usage is TRBV2 and J usage is TRBJ1-1; no definite D call. V was cut by 7 bases and J by 2 bases, with 11 bases left in between. CDR3 length: 13 amino acids. Germline assignment: CDR1 SNHLY and CDR2 FYNNEI. Here the CDR3 DNA reads TGTGCCAGCACCGAGGAAGCCAACACTGAAGCTTTCTTT. As protein: CASTEEANTEAFF.

The chain employs TRBV15 and TRBJ2-1; tentative D call: TRBD2 (5 bases). The V end was cut by 1 base, the J end by 7 bases, with 8 bases between. Looked up from germline, CDR1 is LNHNV and CDR2 is YYDKDF (reference sequence). The CDR3 contains 13 residues. The CDR3 DNA reads as TGTGCCACCAGCAGAGTTCGAGGGAATGAGCAGTTCTTC. Protein: CATSRVRGNEQFF.

Here the CDR3 reads CASSAGDRPPDEQYF. For the CDR3, the DNA is TGTGCCAGCAGTGCGGGGGACAGGCCGCCGGACGAGCAGTACTTC. This sequence joins TRBV2 and TRBJ2-7; 8 positions match TRBD1. The CDR3 has 15 residues. After removal of 4 bases from V and 5 bases from J, the junction contained 10 bases not matched to a gene. Germline lookup yields CDR1 SNHLY and CDR2 FYNNEI.